This is a list of T cell receptor beta chains from one sample in a study of cytomegalovirus exposure and HLA in healthy donors. Data came from immunoSEQ multiplex PCR; TCRdb stores just in-frame clones and leaves some out. The sample holds approximately 53,000 clones, 60% to 75% seen once. The material sequenced was PBMCs. These receptors were taken from a woman between 50 and 59 years old in good health and CMV-seronegative. The CDR3 runs from the conserved cysteine through the conserved F or W. The D gene is left open where the match is weak. Size is stated for part of the rows, as once, few or many counts, or as a class when the clone is expanded.

CDR3 DNA,CDR3 protein,J gene,D gene,V gene,clone size
TGCGCCAGCAGCCAGGGTGACCGACAGGGCTTAAATGAGCAGTTCTTC,CASSQGDRQGLNEQFF,TRBJ2-1,TRBD1,TRBV4-3,.
TGCGCCAGCAGCCAAGATATGGGCGGGGGAAATTCACCCCTCCACTTT,CASSQDMGGGNSPLHF,TRBJ1-6,.,TRBV4-3,.
TGTGCCAGCTCTCCGACTAGCGGGGCCTCCTACAATGAGCAGTTCTTC,CASSPTSGASYNEQFF,TRBJ2-1,TRBD2,TRBV18,.
TGTGCCAGCAGCGGGGGGCCGGAAGGAAACATTCAGTACTTC,CASSGGPEGNIQYF,TRBJ2-4,.,TRBV9,.
TGTGCCACCAGCAGAGGGCAGGGAGGTAATCAGCCCCAGCATTTT,CATSRGQGGNQPQHF,TRBJ1-5,.,TRBV15,.
TGTGCCAGCAGTGAAGGAGGCGGAAATTCACCCCTCCACTTT,CASSEGGGNSPLHF,TRBJ1-6,.,TRBV6-1,.
TGTGCCAGCAGGTTGACTCGGGGCAATCAGCCCCAGCATTTT,CASRLTRGNQPQHF,TRBJ1-5,.,TRBV28,.
TGTGCCAGCAGCTTGACAGGACCTAACTATGGCTACACCTTC,CASSLTGPNYGYTF,TRBJ1-2,.,TRBV5-4,.
TGTGCCAGCACCGGTGAGACGGGGGATCAGCCCCAGCATTTT,CASTGETGDQPQHF,TRBJ1-5,.,TRBV9,.
TGTGCCAGCAGCCTTTCGACAGGGGCTGGCTACACCTTC,CASSLSTGAGYTF,TRBJ1-2,TRBD1,TRBV7-8,few
TGCGCCAGCAGCCAAGATAACCGACAGGGGGGAAAACTGTTTTTT,CASSQDNRQGGKLFF,TRBJ1-4,TRBD1,TRBV4-3,few
TGTGCCAGCAGGCCGGACAGCTATGGTGAAGCTTTCTTT,CASRPDSYGEAFF,TRBJ1-1,.,TRBV25-1,.
TGTGCCAGCCAGGGACAGACGAATGAAAAACTGTTTTTT,CASQGQTNEKLFF,TRBJ1-4,TRBD1,TRBV25-1,.
TGTGCCAGCAGTTCCGGGACTAGCGGGGTTAATGAGCAGTTCTTC,CASSSGTSGVNEQFF,TRBJ2-1,TRBD2,TRBV7-2,few
TGTGCCAGCAGTGTACCTAGCGGAGGAATCGATGAGCAGTTCTTC,CASSVPSGGIDEQFF,TRBJ2-1,TRBD2,TRBV2,.
TGCGCCAGCAGTCCACAGGGCCCTTCCACAGATACGCAGTATTTT,CASSPQGPSTDTQYF,TRBJ2-3,.,TRBV5-1,few
TGTGCCAGCGGTGTGCCAGGGGGCTACGAGCAGTACTTC,CASGVPGGYEQYF,TRBJ2-7,TRBD1,TRBV28,.
TGTGCAAGTCGCTTAGCGGGGGGACTAGCGGGTTACCAAGAGACCCAGTACTTC,CASRLAGGLAGYQETQYF,TRBJ2-5,.,TRBV12-2,.
TGTGCCAGCAGCCAAAGGCTAGCGGGAGCAGATACGCAGTATTTT,CASSQRLAGADTQYF,TRBJ2-3,TRBD2,TRBV4-2,.
TGCGCCAGCAGCTCCCTTCTTGCGGGGGGGCAAGATACGCAGTATTTT,CASSSLLAGGQDTQYF,TRBJ2-3,TRBD2,TRBV5-1,.
TGTGCCAGCAGCTCCGGTTACAGTTCGAAAAACATTCAGTACTTC,CASSSGYSSKNIQYF,TRBJ2-4,.,TRBV5-4,.
TGTGCCAGCAGCTCCCAGGGGGGTGCGGGAGGCGACGTCTTC,CASSSQGGAGGDVF,TRBJ2-1,.,TRBV11-2,.
TGTGCCAGCAGTCCCCCGGACAGGGTCTACGAGCAGTACTTC,CASSPPDRVYEQYF,TRBJ2-7,TRBD1,TRBV28,.
TGCGCCAGCAGCGAACTAGCGGGAGCCAGACACGAGCAGTACTTC,CASSELAGARHEQYF,TRBJ2-7,TRBD2,TRBV5-1,.
TGTGCCAGCTCACCCGACGGACAGGGCAGCGAGCAGTACTTC,CASSPDGQGSEQYF,TRBJ2-7,TRBD1,TRBV18,.
TGTGCCAGCAGCCCCCGCGGCTCAACTAATGAAAAACTGTTTTTT,CASSPRGSTNEKLFF,TRBJ1-4,.,TRBV7-6,.
TGTGCCAGCAGCCCCCAGGAACTCTATGGCTACACCTTC,CASSPQELYGYTF,TRBJ1-2,.,TRBV7-9,.
TGTGCCAGCAGCCAGGACCCGGGACAGGGGCGGGAGCAGTACTTC,CASSQDPGQGREQYF,TRBJ2-7,TRBD1,TRBV4-2,.
TGTGCCAGCGGGGGGGTCCGACAGAGCACTGAAGCTTTCTTT,CASGGVRQSTEAFF,TRBJ1-1,.,TRBV19,.
TGTGCCAGTAGCCCCGGTTTCTACGAGCAGTACTTC,CASSPGFYEQYF,TRBJ2-7,.,TRBV19,.
TGCGCCAGCAGCTTGGGTCAGACAGGCGAGAAGAGATTCTTC,CASSLGQTGEKRFF,TRBJ2-7,.,TRBV5-1,.
TGTGCCAGCAGCTCGTCCGGGACTAGCGGGATATACGAGCAGTACTTC,CASSSSGTSGIYEQYF,TRBJ2-7,TRBD2,TRBV7-3,.
TGTGCCAGCAGTGAGTTGGGGGCTGAAGATACGCAGTATTTT,CASSELGAEDTQYF,TRBJ2-3,.,TRBV27,.
TGTGCCAGCAAGAACATAGGCGGAACCTGGGCCTACGAGCAGTACTTC,CASKNIGGTWAYEQYF,TRBJ2-7,.,TRBV5-3,.
TGTGCCAGCGTATGGGAGGGAGAGACCCAGTACTTC,CASVWEGETQYF,TRBJ2-5,TRBD2,TRBV2,.
TGTGCCAGCAGCGAGTTGCCCGTCACAGATACGCAGTATTTT,CASSELPVTDTQYF,TRBJ2-3,.,TRBV11-2,.
TGTGCCAGCAGACAGGGATCTCAGCCCCAGCATTTT,CASRQGSQPQHF,TRBJ1-5,.,TRBV28,.